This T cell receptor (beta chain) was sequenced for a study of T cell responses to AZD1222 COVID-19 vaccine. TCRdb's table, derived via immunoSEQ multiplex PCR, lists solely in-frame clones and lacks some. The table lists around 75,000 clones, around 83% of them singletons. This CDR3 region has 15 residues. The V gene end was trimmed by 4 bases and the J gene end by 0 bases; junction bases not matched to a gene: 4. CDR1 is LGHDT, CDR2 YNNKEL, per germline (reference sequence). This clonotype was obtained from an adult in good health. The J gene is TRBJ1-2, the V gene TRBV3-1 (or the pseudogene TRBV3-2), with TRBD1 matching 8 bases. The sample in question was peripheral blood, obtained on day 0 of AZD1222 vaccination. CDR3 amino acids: CASSPWDRPNYGYTF. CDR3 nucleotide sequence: TGTGCCAGCAGCCCTTGGGACAGGCCTAACTATGGCTACACCTTC.